The 20 T cell receptor beta chains below were found in one sample sequenced in a study of T cell responses to AZD1222 COVID-19 vaccine. Data came from immunoSEQ multiplex PCR; TCRdb stores just in-frame clones and leaves some out. The sample consists of 55,000 to 75,000 clones, 85% of them appearing once. The sequencing here drew on peripheral blood, taken on day 0 of AZD1222 vaccination. All receptors derive from an adult in good health.

This clone was picked up a small number of times. The chain has TRBV7-2 and TRBJ2-3; 7 bases match TRBD2. The J segment lost 5 bases and the V segment lost 4 bases, leaving 9 bases of the junction unmatched. Germline lookup yields CDR1 SGHTA and CDR2 FQGNSA. This CDR3 has 15 residues. The DNA of the CDR3 is TGTGCCAGCAGCTCACTAGCGAATCAGGGAGATACGCAGTATTTT. This gives the protein CASSSLANQGDTQYF.

This chain joins TRBV9 and TRBJ2-3; TRBD2 matches at 9 bases. V was pared by 4 bases and J by 0 bases, with 9 bases of the junction left unmatched. The CDR3 has 17 amino acids. Germline V gene lookup returns CDR1 SGDLS and CDR2 YYNGEE. CDR3 coding DNA: TGTGCCAGCAGCCCCCTAGCGGGACCCCCTAGCACAGATACGCAGTATTTT. This translates into CASSPLAGPPSTDTQYF.

The genes are TRBV5-1 and TRBJ2-3, with unresolved D. This CDR3 spans 15 amino acids. The V gene lost 4 bases and the J gene lost 0 bases, with 12 bases spanning the gap. The germline V gene encodes CDR1 SGHRS and CDR2 YFSETQ. The DNA of the CDR3 is TGCGCCAGCAGCGTGGACGGCTTTAGCACAGATACGCAGTATTTT. It specifies CASSVDGFSTDTQYF. Supplemented by reference TRBV5-1 and TRBJ2-3, the full variable domain reads KAGVTQTPRYLIKTRGQQVTLSCSPISGHRSVSWYQQTPGQGLQFLFEYFSETQRNKGNFPGRFSGRQFSNSRSEMNVSTLELGDSALYLCASSVDGFSTDTQYFGPGTRLTVL.

This chain uses TRBV7-2 with TRBJ1-2; tentative D call: TRBD1 (5 bases). V was clipped by 5 bases and J by 1 base, with 17 bases between them. CDR1 and CDR2 (germline): SGHTA, FQGNSA. The CDR3 has 16 residues. CDR3: CASSRTGQPINYGYTF. The CDR3 bases are TGTGCCAGCAGCCGGACCGGACAACCGATTAACTATGGCTACACCTTC.

This clone was seen just once. The chain carries TRBV6-2 or TRBV6-3 and TRBJ2-2, with 7 bases matching TRBD2. With 2 bases clipped from V and 0 bases from J, the junction kept 12 bases outside the gene matches. Looked up from germline, CDR1 is MNHEY and CDR2 is SVGEGT. The CDR3 totals 19 residues. For the CDR3, the DNA is TGTGCCAGCAGTTACAGTAGAGGCGGGAGCTTCGCGAACACCGGGGAGCTGTTTTTT. Protein product: CASSYSRGGSFANTGELFF.

The chain couples TRBV9 to TRBJ2-5; 12 positions agree with TRBD2. The germline CDR1 and CDR2 sequences are SGDLS and YYNGEE. CDR3 length equals 18 residues. The junction had 11 bases not matched to a gene; V was cut back by 3 bases and J by 2 bases. CDR3 bases: TGTGCCAGCAGCGCGCGAACTAGCGGGGGGCCTATACAAGAGACCCAGTACTTC. Amino acid sequence: CASSARTSGGPIQETQYF.

The V and J genes are TRBV9 and TRBJ1-2; 7 nucleotides match TRBD1. The CDR3 spans 13 residues. V gave up 4 bases and J gave up 3 bases; unmatched junction bases: 3. Germline V gene sequence: CDR1 SGDLS, CDR2 YYNGEE. CDR3 protein: CASSPDRDYGYTF. Here the CDR3 DNA reads TGTGCCAGCAGCCCCGACAGGGACTATGGCTACACCTTC. Full variable domain (remainder filled in from reference TRBV9 and TRBJ1-2): DSGVTQTPKHLITATGQRVTLRCSPRSGDLSVYWYQQSLDQGLQFLIQYYNGEERAKGNILERFSAQQFPDLHSELNLSSLELGDSALYFCASSPDRDYGYTFGSGTRLTVV.

CDR3: CASSHQEGGLAIDTQYF. CDR3 sequence (DNA): TGCGCCAGCAGTCACCAAGAAGGAGGACTAGCTATAGATACGCAGTATTTT. The chain combines TRBV4-1 with TRBJ2-3; TRBD2 aligns across 8 bases. Trimming at V came to 6 bases and at J to 5 bases, leaving 16 bases not matched to a gene. Germline values: CDR1 MGHRA, CDR2 YSYEKL. This CDR3 has 17 amino acids.

The V gene is TRBV7-9, the J gene TRBJ1-2; 7 bases align to TRBD1. This CDR3 has 15 amino acids. J lost 2 bases, V lost 4 bases, and 7 bases had no gene match. Germline V gene lookup returns CDR1 SEHNR and CDR2 FQNEAQ (reference sequence). Here the CDR3 reads CASSSLETGNYGYTF. The CDR3 nucleotides read TGTGCCAGCAGCTCCCTCGAGACAGGGAACTATGGCTACACCTTC.

This chain links TRBV7-8 with TRBJ2-2; D perhaps matches TRBD2 (6 bases). Germline values: CDR1 SGHVS, CDR2 FQNEAQ. The V and J ends lost 5 bases and 0 bases respectively, with 13 bases between them. The CDR3 length is 16 residues. CDR3 protein: CASSRREYANTGELFF. CDR3 nucleotide sequence: TGTGCCAGCAGCCGCCGGGAGTACGCGAACACCGGGGAGCTGTTTTTT.

The rearrangement links TRBV19 to TRBJ2-4, with D unresolved. Trimming removed 5 bases at V and 7 bases at J, with 18 bases between. The CDR3 covers 15 residues. Germline-derived CDR1 and CDR2 are LNHDA and SQIVND (reference sequence). CDR3: CASSASRLFSNIQYF. The CDR3 bases are TGTGCCAGTAGTGCCTCGCGACTCTTTAGTAACATTCAGTACTTC.

J is TRBJ1-2 and V is TRBV6-5; 9 bases map to TRBD1. CDR1 and CDR2 (germline): MNHEY, SVGAGI. CDR3 length equals 15 residues. After removal of 0 bases from V and 8 bases from J, the junction contained 7 bases not matched to a gene. The CDR3 protein is CASSYSSGTGSGYTF. The CDR3 DNA follows: TGTGCCAGCAGTTACTCCTCCGGGACAGGGTCCGGCTACACCTTC.

This chain joins TRBV2 and TRBJ1-1; the D is unclear. Per the germline V gene, CDR1 is SNHLY and CDR2 is FYNNEI. This CDR3 is 13 amino acids long. Trimming cost V 7 bases and J 0 bases, with 9 bases left between them. CDR3 nucleotide sequence: TGTGCCAGCAAGAGTGACGTGAACACTGAAGCTTTCTTT. Encoded protein: CASKSDVNTEAFF.

The rearrangement links TRBV6-5 to TRBJ1-2, with D tentatively TRBD1 (6 bases). Trimming removed 5 bases at V and 2 bases at J, with 12 bases between. This CDR3 is 14 amino acids long. Germline V CDR1 and CDR2: MNHEY, SVGAGI. The CDR3 region has the DNA TGTGCCAGCAGTCACAGGGAGAAGAACTATGGCTACACCTTC. This codes for CASSHREKNYGYTF.

The chain is built from TRBV2 and TRBJ2-7; D ambiguous. This CDR3 is built from 10 residues. Germline V gene lookup returns CDR1 SNHLY and CDR2 FYNNEI. The V end lost 7 bases, the J end lost 5 bases, and 6 bases lay between the germline ends. This CDR3 reads CASTAHEQYF. The CDR3 DNA sequence: TGTGCCAGCACAGCCCACGAGCAGTACTTC.

The chain recombines TRBV7-2 with TRBJ2-3; 7 bases line up with TRBD2. CDR1 is SGHTA, CDR2 FQGNSA, per germline. Trimming cost V 1 base and J 0 bases; bases outside gene matches: 1. This CDR3 contains 15 residues. CDR3 DNA: TGTGCCAGCAGCTTAGAAGCGGGAAGCACAGATACGCAGTATTTT. It codes for CASSLEAGSTDTQYF.

This sequence joins TRBV2 and TRBJ1-1; D is perhaps TRBD1 (5 bases). The V end was cut by 7 bases, the J end by 0 bases, with 12 bases between. This CDR3 is built from 14 residues. The germline V gene has CDR1 SNHLY and CDR2 FYNNEI. The CDR3: CASIPRGMNTEAFF. CDR3 coding DNA: TGTGCCAGCATTCCCCGGGGCATGAACACTGAAGCTTTCTTT.

V and J are TRBV3-1 (or the pseudogene TRBV3-2) and TRBJ1-4; no firm D call. The V and J ends lost 4 bases and 4 bases respectively, with 7 bases between them. The germline V gene encodes CDR1 LGHDT and CDR2 YNNKEL (reference sequence). The CDR3 consists of 13 residues. CDR3 nucleotides: TGTGCCAGCAGCCCCCAGTTTAATGAAAAACTGTTTTTT. As protein: CASSPQFNEKLFF.

This clone was seen once. This chain uses TRBV12-3 or TRBV12-4 with TRBJ1-1, with D uncertain. This CDR3 region has 13 residues. Deletions cut 6 bases from V and 7 bases from J, with 15 bases between. In DNA form, the CDR3 reads TGTGCCAGCAGGACCAACATCGGAATTGAAGCTTTCTTT. This gives the protein CASRTNIGIEAFF.

The chain is built from TRBV6-5 and TRBJ1-1; a possible D gene is TRBD1 (5 bases). Trimming pared 2 bases from V and 5 bases from J, leaving 9 bases between. The CDR3 is 13 amino acids. Germline V gene lookup returns CDR1 MNHEY and CDR2 SVGAGI. CDR3 protein: CASSYGGRTEAFF. In DNA form, the CDR3 reads TGTGCCAGCAGTTACGGGGGTCGGACTGAAGCTTTCTTT.